Each of the 22 T cell receptor beta chains below was sequenced from the same sample in a study of regulatory T cells in long-lasting Graves disease. Time point indicated: newly diagnosed GD, antithyroid drugs for less than 3 months. PBMC-extracted RNA yielded the TCR library. Relying on iRepertoire HTBI primers and Arm-PCR of CDR3 regions, the team built TCR beta libraries. TCRdb reprocessed the multiplex PCR reads with MiXCR, giving one entry per CDR3 protein. The sample records 450,000 to 500,000 distinct CDR3 sequences, 15% to 20% being singletons. This sample was also put to use in a study of T cells in Graves' hyperthyroidism and ophthalmopathy.

The material sequenced was peripheral blood mononuclear cells (PBMCs), taken at new diagnosis, from a patient treated with antithyroid drugs. The receptors come from a man in his forties with Graves disease.

This clonotype was found many times. The genes are TRBV6-1 and TRBJ1-5; tentative D call: TRBD1 (6 bases). This CDR3 is built from 14 residues. With 7 bases removed from V and 4 bases from J, the gap between germline ends came to 14 bases. CDR1 and CDR2 from the germline V gene are MNHNS and SASEGT. The CDR3: CASISDRFNQPQHF. The CDR3 DNA reads TGTGCCAGCATTTCCGACAGGTTTAATCAGCCCCAGCATTTT.

This clonotype was counted at least ten times. V is TRBV11-2 and J is TRBJ2-2, with 12 bases lining up with TRBD1. This CDR3 spans 18 amino acids. CDR1 and CDR2 (germline): SGHAT, FQNNGV. The V gene end was trimmed by 6 bases and the J gene end by 4 bases; junction bases not matched to a gene: 12. CDR3 loop: CASRYGTGGAYSTGELFF. The DNA for the CDR3 is TGTGCCAGCAGATACGGGACAGGGGGCGCCTATAGCACCGGGGAGCTGTTTTTT.

This clonotype occurred many times. This sequence joins TRBV7-8 and TRBJ2-7, with TRBD2 identical over 7 bases. J lost 0 bases, V lost 5 bases, and 7 bases had no gene match. Germline assignment: CDR1 SGHVS and CDR2 FQNEAQ. The CDR3 covers 15 residues. The CDR3 here is CASSPASGSSYEQYF. CDR3 coding DNA: TGTGCCAGCAGCCCGGCTAGCGGCAGCTCCTACGAGCAGTACTTC.

In this sample, this clonotype turned up many times. The chain couples TRBV27 to TRBJ2-2, with 9 nucleotides matching TRBD1. Per the germline V gene, CDR1 is MNHEY and CDR2 is SMNVEV (reference sequence). CDR3 length: 16 residues. Germline trimming cut 11 bases from V and 6 bases from J; bases unmatched to any gene: 16. The CDR3 DNA follows: TGTGCCTCGGGGGGACTCGACAGGGGGAGGTCCGGGGAGCTGTTTTTT. Its protein is CASGGLDRGRSGELFF.

This clonotype was counted ten times or more. Germline and junction disagree at one end, which may indicate a read error. The chain combines TRBV5-1 with TRBJ2-7; 8 nucleotides match TRBD1. Germline V gene lookup returns CDR1 SGHRS and CDR2 YFSETQ. The CDR3 has 14 residues. In DNA form, the CDR3 reads TGTGCCAGCAGTTTTGGGACAGGTGCCTACGAGCAGTACTTC. Translated: CASSFGTGAYEQYF.

V gene TRBV5-5 combines with J gene TRBJ2-7; D remains unclear. The CDR3 length is 12 residues. Trimming pared 3 bases from V and 8 bases from J, leaving 12 bases between. CDR1 SGHKS and CDR2 YYEKEE come from the germline V gene (reference sequence). The CDR3 sequence: CASSWPGLQQYF. The CDR3 DNA sequence: TGTGCCAGCAGCTGGCCGGGCCTACAGCAGTACTTC.

Ten or more counts support this clonotype. The chain has TRBV11-2 and TRBJ1-1; D remains ambiguous. There are 11 residues in the CDR3. Germline CDR1 and CDR2: SGHAT and FQNNGV. V lost 8 bases and J 8 bases, leaving 12 bases between the germline ends. The CDR3 protein is CASGGGLEAFF. The CDR3 DNA reads TGTGCCAGCGGCGGCGGGTTGGAAGCTTTCTTT.

This clonotype showed up just a few times. The V call is TRBV5-6, the J call TRBJ2-3, with D tentatively TRBD2 (6 bases). This CDR3 is built from 16 residues. V lost 4 bases and J lost 0, with 15 bases in between. CDR1 and CDR2 from the germline V gene are SGHDT and YYEEEE. CDR3 sequence reads: CASSRTGLFSTDTQYF. Written as DNA, the CDR3 is TGTGCCAGCAGCCGGACGGGACTTTTTAGCACAGATACGCAGTATTTT.

The chain links TRBV24-1 to TRBJ2-4; D is perhaps TRBD1 or TRBD2 (5 bases each). V lost 2 bases and J 0 bases, leaving 7 bases between the germline ends. From germline, CDR1 is KGHDR and CDR2 SFDVKD. The CDR3 has 15 residues. The CDR3 sequence is CATSDSGTAKNIQYF. Written as DNA, the CDR3 is TGTGCCACCAGTGATTCCGGGACAGCCAAAAACATTCAGTACTTC.

This clonotype was detected ten times or more. The rearrangement links TRBV20-1 to TRBJ2-7, with 7 bases matching TRBD2. Trimming removed 0 bases from V and 5 bases from J; junction bases left unmatched: 7. Germline CDR1 and CDR2: DFQATT and SNEGSKA (reference sequence). The CDR3 is 14 amino acids. CDR3: CSARDFGRRNEQYF. The CDR3 nucleotides are TGCAGTGCTAGAGATTTCGGGAGGAGGAACGAGCAGTACTTC.

This clonotype was seen only a few times. This may stem from a read error, because a much larger clone lies one nucleotide away. The chain is built from TRBV28 and TRBJ1-1; D perhaps matches TRBD1 (5 bases). The CDR3 has 15 amino acids. Germline assignment: CDR1 MDHEN and CDR2 SYDVKM. Trimming removed 8 bases at V and 4 bases at J, with 20 bases between. The CDR3 sequence: CASRMGTLASTEAFF. The DNA for the CDR3 is TGTGCCAGCCGAATGGGGACCCTCGCGAGCACTGAAGCTTTCTTT.

The sample holds many counts of this clonotype. For the CDR3, the DNA is TGTGCCAGCAGCGCCTTTACTAGCGGGAGGGTCTCCTACGAGCAGTACTTC. The encoded protein is CASSAFTSGRVSYEQYF. J is TRBJ2-7 and V is TRBV2, with 13 bases matching TRBD2. The CDR3 consists of 17 residues. Germline CDR1 is SNHLY and CDR2 is FYNNEI. Trimming removed 6 bases from V and 0 bases from J; junction bases left unmatched: 8.

The chain couples TRBV13 to TRBJ2-5; the match to TRBD1 covers 7 bases. CDR1 PRHDT and CDR2 FYEKMQ come from the germline V gene (reference sequence). The CDR3 has 16 residues. The V and J ends lost 5 bases and 2 bases, in that order; junction bases with no gene match: 11. The CDR3 sequence is CASSVSGTAKQETQYF. The CDR3 DNA is TGTGCCAGCAGCGTATCCGGGACAGCTAAACAAGAGACCCAGTACTTC.

This clonotype was recorded many times. The rearrangement links TRBV3-1 to TRBJ2-1; TRBD1 is a possible D gene (6 bases). The CDR3 sequence is 17 residues long. The V end lost 0 bases, the J end lost 4 bases, and 16 bases lay between the germline ends. Germline CDR1 LGHDT, CDR2 YNNKEL (reference sequence). CDR3 region: CASSQEPGVTGYNEQFF. For the CDR3, the DNA is TGTGCCAGCAGCCAAGAACCCGGCGTAACAGGGTACAATGAGCAGTTCTTC.

The gene calls are TRBV11-2 and TRBJ1-2; TRBD1 matches 9 bases. Germline-derived CDR1 and CDR2 are SGHAT and FQNNGV. V was clipped by 5 bases and J by 12 bases; unmatched bases: 10. The CDR3 spans 13 residues. The CDR3 sequence is CASSPGTGLGHTF. The CDR3 nucleotides are TGTGCCAGCAGCCCCGGGACAGGGTTGGGCCACACCTTC.

Notes on this clonotype: Just one base apart from a much larger clone, this may be a read error. The chain couples TRBV7-2 to TRBJ2-7; 9 positions agree with TRBD2. Germline assignment: CDR1 SGHTA and CDR2 FQGNSA. The CDR3 covers 15 residues. DNA for the CDR3: TGTGCCAGCAGCATGAAAGCGGGAGGATCCTACGGGCAGTACTTC. This codes for CASSMKAGGSYGQYF.

This clonotype was seen repeatedly, ten times or more. This chain connects TRBV13 to TRBJ2-1, with a weak D call TRBD1 (7 bases). The ends were cut back, 5 bases at V and 8 bases at J, with 13 bases in the middle. Germline-derived CDR1 and CDR2 are PRHDT and FYEKMQ (reference sequence). The CDR3 covers 13 residues. CDR3: CASSPGGRYEQFF. The CDR3 DNA reads as TGTGCCAGCAGCCCAGGGGGGAGGTATGAGCAGTTCTTC.

This clonotype was found many times. This chain connects TRBV11-3 to TRBJ2-5; tentative D call: TRBD1 (5 bases). Germline V gene lookup returns CDR1 SGHNT and CDR2 YENEEA. This CDR3 region has 13 residues. V was trimmed by 2 bases and J by 2 bases, leaving 6 bases between them. This CDR3 reads CASSLRGQETQYF. CDR3 coding DNA: TGTGCCAGCAGCTTAAGGGGTCAAGAGACCCAGTACTTC.

This chain joins TRBV18 and TRBJ2-7; D call uncertain. This CDR3 has 14 residues. With 2 bases removed from V and 5 bases from J, the gap between germline ends came to 13 bases. The germline gives CDR1 KGHSH, CDR2 LQKENI. The CDR3 region is CASSPSARPDEQYF. CDR3 DNA sequence: TGTGCCAGCTCACCATCAGCTCGGCCAGACGAGCAGTACTTC.

This clonotype has only a few counts. The chain joins TRBV29-1 to TRBJ1-5; D remains unclear. Germline V gives CDR1 SQVTM, CDR2 ANQGSEA. This CDR3 comprises 12 residues. The ends were cut back, 5 bases at V and 0 bases at J, with 5 bases in the middle. The CDR3, as DNA: TGCAGCGTTCGTAGTAGCAATCAGCCCCAGCATTTT. Amino acids: CSVRSSNQPQHF.

The chain uses TRBV10-3 and TRBJ2-1; D not resolved. Per germline, CDR1 ENHRY and CDR2 SYGVKD. The CDR3 loop spans 15 amino acids. V was trimmed by 4 bases and J by 1 base, leaving 11 bases between them. CDR3 bases: TGTGCCATCAGTGCTACACTTGTTTCCTACAATGAGCAGTTCTTC. This gives the protein CAISATLVSYNEQFF.

CDR3 in amino acids: CASSPRANQPQHF. CDR3 in DNA: TGTGCCAGCAGCCCGAGGGCGAATCAGCCCCAGCATTTT. The chain has TRBV7-9 and TRBJ1-5; D gene uncertain. Germline loops: CDR1 SEHNR, CDR2 FQNEAQ (reference sequence). The CDR3 covers 13 residues. V was clipped by 5 bases and J by 4 bases, with 9 bases between them.